Listed below are T cell receptor beta chains from one sample, sequenced in a study of post-analysis software for immune sequencing data. TCRdb reanalysed the PCR reads using MiXCR and keeps one entry per CDR3 protein. The sample yields about 540,000 distinct CDR3 sequences, roughly 34% seen once. Sequenced: blood. The receptors here all came from a girl under 18 with multiple sclerosis. Both conserved end residues are part of each CDR3. The size field is filled for only some rows; it gives once, few, many or a size class.

abundance,v_gene,j_gene,CDR3aa
NA,TRBV27,TRBJ2-1,CASSLRSIAGGYNEQFF
NA,TRBV6-6,TRBJ1-1,CASSYAPGHTEAFF
few,TRBV12-3/TRBV12-4,TRBJ1-4,CASSLEGFTLGEKLFF
few,TRBV7-9,TRBJ2-5,CASSGHGATKETQYF
once,TRBV5-1,TRBJ2-7,CASSLDTGRSYEQYF
NA,TRBV6-6,TRBJ1-1,CASSQTDRVGTEAFF
many,TRBV5-1,TRBJ2-1,CASSLAVGVANEQFF
NA,TRBV2,TRBJ2-5,CASSEASGTQETQYF
once,TRBV11-1,TRBJ2-3,CASSLVAASTDTQYF
NA,TRBV29-1,TRBJ1-2,CSVGTDGYTF
NA,TRBV5-1,TRBJ2-1,CASSLAAGPREQFF
NA,TRBV20-1,TRBJ2-5,CSAGTAQGAQETQYF
many,TRBV9,TRBJ2-3,CASSVSTDTQYF
NA,TRBV10-3,TRBJ1-2,CAISEGGANYGYTF